This T cell receptor (beta chain) was sequenced in a study of CD8 T cells in Susac syndrome. Between the trimmed V and J ends, which lost 3 bases and 6 bases, there was a span of 21 bases. The CDR3 is made up of 16 amino acids. The V gene's germline CDR1 is KGHSH and CDR2 LQKENI. Random hexamers primed reverse transcription of 0.5 to 1 ug RNA. TCRdb passed the immunoSEQ multiplex PCR reads through MiXCR, listing each CDR3 protein once. The sample holds tens of thousands of distinct CDR3 sequences, just over 95% seen once. This clonotype was sampled from a human donor with multiple sclerosis. The chain employs TRBV18 and TRBJ2-7; D gene uncertain. The sample taken for sequencing was CD4+ T cells from PBMCs. The CDR3 region is CASSPIESGGSSEQYF. CDR3 coding DNA: TGTGCCAGCTCACCGATCGAATCGGGTGGCTCTAGCGAGCAGTACTTC.